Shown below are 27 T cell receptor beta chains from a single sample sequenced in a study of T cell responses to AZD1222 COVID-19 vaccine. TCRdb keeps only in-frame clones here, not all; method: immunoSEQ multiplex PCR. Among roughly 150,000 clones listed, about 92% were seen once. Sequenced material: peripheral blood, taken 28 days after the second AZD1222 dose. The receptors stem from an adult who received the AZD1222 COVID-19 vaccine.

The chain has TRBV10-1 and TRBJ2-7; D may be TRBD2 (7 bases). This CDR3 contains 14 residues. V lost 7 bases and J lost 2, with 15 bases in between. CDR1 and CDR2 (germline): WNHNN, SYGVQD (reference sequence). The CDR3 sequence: CASTLRGATYEQYF. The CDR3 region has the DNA TGCGCCAGCACCCTCCGGGGGGCTACCTACGAGCAGTACTTC.

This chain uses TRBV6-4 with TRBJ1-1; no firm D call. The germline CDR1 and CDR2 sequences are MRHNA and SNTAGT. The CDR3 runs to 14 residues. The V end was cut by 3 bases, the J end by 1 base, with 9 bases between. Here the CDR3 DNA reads TGTGCCAGCAGTGAAGACCCCGAGAACACTGAAGCTTTCTTT. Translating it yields CASSEDPENTEAFF.

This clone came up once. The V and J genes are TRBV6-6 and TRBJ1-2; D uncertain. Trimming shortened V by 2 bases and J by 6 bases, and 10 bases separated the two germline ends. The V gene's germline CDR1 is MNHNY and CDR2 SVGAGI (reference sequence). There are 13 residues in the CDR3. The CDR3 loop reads CASSYPGLDGYTF. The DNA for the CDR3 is TGTGCCAGCAGTTACCCCGGTTTGGATGGCTACACCTTC.

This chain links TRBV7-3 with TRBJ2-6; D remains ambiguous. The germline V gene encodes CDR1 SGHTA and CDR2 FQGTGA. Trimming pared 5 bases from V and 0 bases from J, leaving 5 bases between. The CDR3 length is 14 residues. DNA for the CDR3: TGTGCCAGCAGCCTCCGCTCTGGGGCCAACGTCCTGACTTTC. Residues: CASSLRSGANVLTF.

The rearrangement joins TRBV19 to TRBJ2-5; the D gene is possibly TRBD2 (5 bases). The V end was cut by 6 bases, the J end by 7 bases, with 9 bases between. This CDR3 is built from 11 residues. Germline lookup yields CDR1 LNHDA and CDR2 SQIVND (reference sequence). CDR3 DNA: TGTGCCAGTAGGGACTCGGTGACCCAGTACTTC. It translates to CASRDSVTQYF.

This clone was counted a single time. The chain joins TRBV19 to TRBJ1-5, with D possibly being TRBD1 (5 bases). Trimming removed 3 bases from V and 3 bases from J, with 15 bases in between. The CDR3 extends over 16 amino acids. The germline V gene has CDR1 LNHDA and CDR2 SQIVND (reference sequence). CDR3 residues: CASSIEGSVNNQPQHF. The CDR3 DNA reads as TGTGCCAGTAGTATCGAGGGGAGTGTGAACAATCAGCCCCAGCATTTT.

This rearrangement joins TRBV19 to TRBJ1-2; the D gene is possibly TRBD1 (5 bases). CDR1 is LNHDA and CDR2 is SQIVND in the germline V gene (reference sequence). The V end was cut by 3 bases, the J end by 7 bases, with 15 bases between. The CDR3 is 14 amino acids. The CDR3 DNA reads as TGTGCCAGTAGTATCCAGGGACTCCCGCGTGGCTACACCTTC. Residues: CASSIQGLPRGYTF.

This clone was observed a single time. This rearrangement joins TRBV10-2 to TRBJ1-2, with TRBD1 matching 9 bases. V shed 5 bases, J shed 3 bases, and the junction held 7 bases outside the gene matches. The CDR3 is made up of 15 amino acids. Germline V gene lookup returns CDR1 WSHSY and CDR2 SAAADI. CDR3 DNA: TGCGCCAGCAGTCCCCCGACAGGGGGTGACTATGGCTACACCTTC. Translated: CASSPPTGGDYGYTF.

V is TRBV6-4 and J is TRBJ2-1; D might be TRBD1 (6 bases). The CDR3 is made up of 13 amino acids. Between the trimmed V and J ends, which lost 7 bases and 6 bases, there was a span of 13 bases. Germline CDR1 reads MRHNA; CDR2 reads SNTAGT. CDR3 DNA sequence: TGTGCCAGCACGCGGACAGTGGGCAATGAGCAGTTCTTC. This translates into CASTRTVGNEQFF.

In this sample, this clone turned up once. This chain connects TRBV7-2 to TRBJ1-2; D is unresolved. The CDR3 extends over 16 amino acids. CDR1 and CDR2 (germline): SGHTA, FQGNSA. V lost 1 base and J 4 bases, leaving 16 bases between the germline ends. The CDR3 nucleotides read TGTGCCAGCAGCTTAGAAGTCGGTTGGAGTGCCTATGGCTACACCTTC. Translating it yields CASSLEVGWSAYGYTF.

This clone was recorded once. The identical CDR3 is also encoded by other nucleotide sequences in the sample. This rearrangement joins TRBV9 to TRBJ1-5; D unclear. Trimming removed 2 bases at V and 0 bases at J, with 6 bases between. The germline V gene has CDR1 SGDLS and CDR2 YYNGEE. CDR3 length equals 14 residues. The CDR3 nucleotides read TGTGCCAGCAGCGTTACAGATAGCAATCAGCCCCAGCATTTT. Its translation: CASSVTDSNQPQHF.

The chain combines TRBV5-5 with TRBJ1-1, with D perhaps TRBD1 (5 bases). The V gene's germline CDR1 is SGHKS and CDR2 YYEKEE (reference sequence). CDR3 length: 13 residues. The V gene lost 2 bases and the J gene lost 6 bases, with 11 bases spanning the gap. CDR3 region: CASSFEGLPEAFF. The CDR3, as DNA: TGTGCCAGCAGCTTTGAGGGACTCCCTGAAGCTTTCTTT.

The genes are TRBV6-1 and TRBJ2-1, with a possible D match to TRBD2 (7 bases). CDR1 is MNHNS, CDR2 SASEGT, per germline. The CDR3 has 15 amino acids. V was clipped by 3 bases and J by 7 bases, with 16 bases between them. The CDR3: CASSELGGLGNEQFF. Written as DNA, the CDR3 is TGTGCCAGCAGTGAGTTGGGGGGGCTGGGGAATGAGCAGTTCTTC.

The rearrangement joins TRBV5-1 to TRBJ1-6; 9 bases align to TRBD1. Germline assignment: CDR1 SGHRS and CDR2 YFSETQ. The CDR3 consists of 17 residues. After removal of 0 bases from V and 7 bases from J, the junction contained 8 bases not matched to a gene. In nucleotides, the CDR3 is TGCGCCAGCAGCTTGGCCGCGGGACAGGGTTTCAATTCACCCCTCCACTTT. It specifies CASSLAAGQGFNSPLHF.

CDR3 amino acids: CASSQAPGQGDYGYTF. Here the CDR3 DNA reads TGCGCCAGCAGCCAAGCCCCGGGACAGGGGGACTATGGCTACACCTTC. The V and J genes are TRBV4-1 and TRBJ1-2; the match to TRBD1 covers 11 bases. CDR3 length: 16 residues. J lost 3 bases, V lost 1 base, and 4 bases had no gene match. Looked up from germline, CDR1 is MGHRA and CDR2 is YSYEKL.

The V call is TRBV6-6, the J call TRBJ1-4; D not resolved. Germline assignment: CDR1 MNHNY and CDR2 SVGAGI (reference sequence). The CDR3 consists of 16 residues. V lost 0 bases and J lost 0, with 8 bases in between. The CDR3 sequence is CASSYSRAATNEKLFF. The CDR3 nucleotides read TGTGCCAGCAGTTACTCGAGGGCAGCAACTAATGAAAAACTGTTTTTT.

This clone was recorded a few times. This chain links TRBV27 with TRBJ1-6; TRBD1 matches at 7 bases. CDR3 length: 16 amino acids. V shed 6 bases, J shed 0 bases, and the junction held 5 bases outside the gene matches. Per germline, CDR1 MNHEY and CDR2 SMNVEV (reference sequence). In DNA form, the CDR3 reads TGTGCCAGCAGCCCGACAGGGAGCTCCTATAATTCACCCCTCCACTTT. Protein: CASSPTGSSYNSPLHF.

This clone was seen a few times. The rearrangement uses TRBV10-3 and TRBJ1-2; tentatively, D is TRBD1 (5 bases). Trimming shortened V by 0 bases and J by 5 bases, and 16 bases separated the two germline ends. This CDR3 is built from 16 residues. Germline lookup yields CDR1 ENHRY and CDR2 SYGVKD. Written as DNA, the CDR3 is TGTGCCATCAGTGAGTCACTTCAGGGTGGCCTGTATGGCTACACCTTC. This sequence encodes CAISESLQGGLYGYTF.

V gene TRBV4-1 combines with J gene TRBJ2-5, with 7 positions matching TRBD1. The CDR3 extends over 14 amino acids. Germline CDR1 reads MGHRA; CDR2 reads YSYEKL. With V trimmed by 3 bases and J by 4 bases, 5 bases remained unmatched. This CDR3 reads CASSQTGWGETQYF. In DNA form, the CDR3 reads TGCGCCAGCAGCCAGACAGGGTGGGGAGAGACCCAGTACTTC.

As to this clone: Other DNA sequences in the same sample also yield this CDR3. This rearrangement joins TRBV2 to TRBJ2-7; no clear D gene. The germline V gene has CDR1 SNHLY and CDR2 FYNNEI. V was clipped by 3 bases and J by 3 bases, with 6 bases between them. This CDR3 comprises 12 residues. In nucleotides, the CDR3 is TGTGCCAGCAGTGAGCGGAGCTACGAGCAGTACTTC. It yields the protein CASSERSYEQYF.

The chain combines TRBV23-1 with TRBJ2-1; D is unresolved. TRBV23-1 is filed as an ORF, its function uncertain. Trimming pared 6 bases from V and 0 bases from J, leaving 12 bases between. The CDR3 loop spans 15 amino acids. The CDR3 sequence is CASSPSASSYNEQFF. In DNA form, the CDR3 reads TGCGCCAGCAGCCCATCCGCAAGCTCCTACAATGAGCAGTTCTTC.

The CDR3 DNA is TGCGCCAGCAGTGGGGAGTTGAGTGGAAACACCATATATTTT. This translates into CASSGELSGNTIYF. The genes are TRBV10-2 and TRBJ1-3; D gene uncertain. V shed 4 bases and J shed 3 bases, with 10 bases lying between them. Germline CDR1 WSHSY, CDR2 SAAADI. The CDR3 runs 14 residues.

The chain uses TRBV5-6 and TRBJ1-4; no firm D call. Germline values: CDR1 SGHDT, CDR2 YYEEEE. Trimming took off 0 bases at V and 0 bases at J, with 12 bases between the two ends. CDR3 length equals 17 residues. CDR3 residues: CASSLVPDFATNEKLFF. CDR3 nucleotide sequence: TGTGCCAGCAGCTTGGTGCCGGATTTTGCAACTAATGAAAAACTGTTTTTT.

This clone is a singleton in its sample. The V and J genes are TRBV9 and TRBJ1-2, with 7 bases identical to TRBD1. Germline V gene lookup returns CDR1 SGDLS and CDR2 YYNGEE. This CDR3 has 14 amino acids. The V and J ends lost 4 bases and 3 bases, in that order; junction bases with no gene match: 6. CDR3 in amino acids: CASSPPTGDYGYTF. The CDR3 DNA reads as TGTGCCAGCAGCCCCCCCACAGGGGACTATGGCTACACCTTC.

The CDR3 sequence is CASSPFDGEQPLHF. CDR3 bases: TGTGCCAGCAGCCCCTTTGACGGGGAGCAACCCCTCCACTTT. The J gene is TRBJ1-6, the V gene TRBV5-6; D not certain. Germline V gives CDR1 SGHDT, CDR2 YYEEEE. This CDR3 is 14 amino acids long. The ends were cut back, 4 bases at V and 12 bases at J, with 17 bases in the middle.

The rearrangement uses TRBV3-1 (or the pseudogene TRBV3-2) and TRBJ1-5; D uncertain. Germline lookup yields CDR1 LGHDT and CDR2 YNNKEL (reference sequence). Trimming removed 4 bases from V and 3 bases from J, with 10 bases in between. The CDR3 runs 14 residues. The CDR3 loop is CASSPSDVNQPQHF. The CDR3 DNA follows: TGTGCCAGCAGCCCTTCGGACGTCAATCAGCCCCAGCATTTT.

For the CDR3, the DNA is TGCGCCAGCAGCTTGGTTTCGGGTGAAAAACTGTTTTTT. Its translation is CASSLVSGEKLFF. The gene calls are TRBV5-1 and TRBJ1-4; no reliable D call. The V gene lost 0 bases and the J gene lost 7 bases, with 7 bases spanning the gap. CDR1 SGHRS and CDR2 YFSETQ come from the germline V gene. There are 13 residues in the CDR3.